The source of this T cell receptor beta chain is a study of blood T cell repertoires in COVID-19 (dated by TCRdb to 2020 to 2021). Turning to the overall study: The collaborator samples originated in the United States, Italy and Spain and spanned the acute and convalescent phases of COVID-19. The repertoires were released in a freely available public database meant as a resource for research on the immune response to SARS-CoV-2. A de-identified subject ID, COVID-19 status, age in years and sex were almost always included in the sample metadata. Deeply sampled blood TCRbeta repertoires from subjects exposed to, actively infected with, or recovered from COVID-19 were included in the dataset. The material from the prospective study consisted of cDNA or gDNA derived from T cells, B-cell-depleted T cells, or PBMCs. HLA class I and class II types, where available, came from metadata supplied by the sample provider rather than from assay-based typing. Samples came from the ongoing ImmuneRACE study (first 160 participants) plus 1,254 subjects from 6 global collaborators. The research as a whole found: The amount of clinical and demographic metadata varied by source and participant and was provided uncurated.

Comments on this clone: It has no known antigen specificity. There are no base qualities to consult, and no much larger clone falls within one base.

Collaborating institutions collected whole blood in K2EDTA tubes following their own protocols. Collaborator samples were shipped for TCRbeta analysis as frozen whole blood, isolated PBMCs, or DNA extracted from either sample type. The immunoSEQ Assay, a bias-controlled multiplex PCR, was used to amplify TCRbeta CDR3 regions from genomic DNA. The authors' analysis ran thus. Nucleated cell counts per sample were estimated from amplification of reference gene primers within the assay. To quantify the absolute abundance of each unique TCRbeta CDR3 rearrangement, sequence reads were collapsed and filtered. For each sample, productive Simpson clonality was calculated as the square root of Simpson's diversity index over productive rearrangements. TCRdb took this table from immuneACCESS and kept in-frame rearrangements with V and J called. Such tables lack part of the clones; where checked against another copy, unresolved V genes explain under half of the gap, and the rest is unexplained. The V and J calls and the clone size are those of that table, but D and trimming were determined from the DNA. This sample is represented by some 110,000 clones; approximately 80% of them were singletons. 8.5% to 9.5% of the sample belongs to the ten largest clones.

Trimmed from V: 1 base; trimmed from J: 4 bases; junction bases lacking a gene match: 7. The CDR3 numbers 16 residues from cysteine through phenylalanine. The DNA shown is the 48-base CDR3, in frame from base 1. CDR1 and CDR2 (SGDLS, YYNGEE) derive from the germline V gene. This TCR was recovered from a woman between 65 and 79 years old with acute or convalescent COVID-19. The sequence joins TRBV9 to TRBJ2-1, with 8 bases in between that match TRBD2. The sample taken for sequencing was peripheral blood. The DNA sequence is given as TGTGCCAGCAGCGTATCGAGTCTAGCGGGTTACAATGAGCAGTTCTTC. Its translation is CASSVSSLAGYNEQFF.